This is a list of T cell receptor beta chains from one sample in a study of metastatic and nonmetastatic thyroid tumors. TCRdb reprocessed the PCR reads using MiXCR. The sample has 30,000 to 45,000 clones, 25% to 30% seen once; the top ten hold 9.5% to 13%. The material sequenced was blood. The receptors originated from a male donor with papillary thyroid cancer or a benign thyroid nodule (not recorded which). Some clones in this sample may be carry-over from other donors' samples. The CDR3 runs from the conserved cysteine through the conserved F or W. D genes are given only for firm matches. Clone size, where shown, is once, few, many, or a class for clones that have expanded.

d_call | j_call | clone_size | v_call | cdr3_aa | cdr3_nt
. | TRBJ2-2 | many | TRBV7-2 | CASSTDSNTGELFF | TGTGCCAGCAGCACCGACTCGAACACCGGGGAGCTGTTTTTT
. | TRBJ2-2 | few | TRBV7-9 | CASSQSGELFF | TGTGCCAGCAGCCAGAGCGGGGAGCTGTTTTTT
. | TRBJ2-7 | many | TRBV7-8 | CASSLSDRSFQYF | TGTGCCAGCAGCCTATCTGACAGGAGTTTTCAGTACTTC
TRBD2 | TRBJ2-5 | many | TRBV11-2 | CASSRAGADGQETQYF | TGTGCCAGCAGCCGAGCGGGGGCCGACGGACAAGAGACCCAGTACTTC
TRBD1 | TRBJ1-6 | medium-sized | TRBV27 | CASSFYRGRDSPLHF | TGTGCCAGCAGTTTCTACAGGGGGCGGGATTCACCCCTCCACTTT
. | TRBJ2-1 | many | TRBV20-1 | CSAREGNYNEQFF | TGCAGTGCTAGAGAAGGGAACTACAATGAGCAGTTCTTC
. | TRBJ2-3 | many | TRBV6-1 | CASSSQTARNTDTQYF | TGTGCCAGCAGTTCACAGACAGCTCGTAACACAGATACGCAGTATTTT
. | TRBJ1-5 | . | TRBV20-1 | CSARDWRRVDQPQHF | TGCAGTGCTAGAGATTGGAGGAGGGTCGATCAGCCCCAGCATTTT
. | TRBJ1-6 | . | TRBV6-2/TRBV6-3 | CASRLSDLYNSPLHF | TGTGCCAGCAGGCTATCGGACCTCTATAATTCACCCCTCCACTTT
TRBD2 | TRBJ2-2 | . | TRBV20-1 | CSANQGGLGNTGELFF | TGCAGTGCTAATCAGGGAGGGCTCGGGAACACCGGGGAGCTGTTTTTT
. | TRBJ1-2 | . | TRBV15 | CATSREGGAYGYTF | TGTGCCACCAGCAGAGAAGGGGGAGCCTATGGCTACACCTTC
TRBD1 | TRBJ1-2 | . | TRBV5-1 | CASSLDPGGGGYTF | TGCGCCAGCAGCTTGGACCCAGGGGGCGGTGGCTACACCTTC
. | TRBJ2-3 | few | TRBV10-3 | CAISESGTDTQYF | TGTGCCATCAGCGAATCGGGCACAGATACGCAGTATTTT
. | TRBJ2-1 | many | TRBV19 | CASSIGGPESSYNEQFF | TGTGCCAGTAGTATAGGCGGCCCCGAGAGCTCCTACAATGAGCAGTTCTTC
TRBD2 | TRBJ2-1 | many | TRBV6-4 | CASSDSLAGGNEQFF | TGTGCCAGCAGTGACTCACTAGCGGGAGGGAATGAGCAGTTCTTC
TRBD1 | TRBJ2-2 | . | TRBV20-1 | CSAADRFPLFF | TGCAGTGCTGCGGACAGGTTTCCGCTTTTTTTT
TRBD1 | TRBJ1-5 | few | TRBV12-3/TRBV12-4 | CASSPPGGPNQPQHF | TGTGCCAGCAGCCCCCCAGGGGGCCCAAATCAGCCCCAGCATTTT
TRBD2 | TRBJ2-7 | . | TRBV7-6 | CASSDSGWTSGNYEQYF | TGTGCCAGCAGCGATAGCGGCTGGACTAGCGGAAACTACGAGCAGTACTTC
TRBD2 | TRBJ2-7 | . | TRBV6-6 | CASSYSSGSQNEQYF | TGTGCCAGCAGTTACTCCAGCGGGAGTCAAAACGAGCAGTACTTC
. | TRBJ2-3 | few | TRBV5-4 | CASSLTSNPDTDTQYF | TGTGCCAGCAGCTTAACTAGCAACCCTGACACAGATACGCAGTATTTT
. | TRBJ2-1 | . | TRBV20-1 | CSANPLGGYNEQFF | TGCAGTGCTAATCCCCTAGGGGGATACAATGAGCAGTTCTTC
. | TRBJ1-5 | . | TRBV6-2/TRBV6-3 | CASSYPKGPHF | TGTGCCAGCAGTTACCCGAAAGGGCCTCATTTT
TRBD2 | TRBJ2-7 | medium-sized | TRBV6-1 | CASSEKAGGAYEQYF | TGTGCCAGCAGTGAAAAAGCGGGAGGGGCCTACGAGCAGTACTTC
. | TRBJ2-2 | . | TRBV5-1 | CASSSNTISTGELFF | TGCGCCAGCAGCTCCAACACTATCTCCACCGGGGAGCTGTTTTTT
TRBD1 | TRBJ1-4 | . | TRBV2 | CASTRQGGHVTNEKLFF | TGTGCCAGCACTAGACAGGGGGGACATGTAACTAATGAAAAACTGTTTTTT
TRBD1 | TRBJ2-7 | few | TRBV6-5 | CASSYSGTGNLYEQYF | TGTGCCAGCAGTTACTCGGGGACAGGGAATCTCTACGAGCAGTACTTC
. | TRBJ1-2 | few | TRBV28 | CASSSRQSYGYTF | TGTGCCAGCAGTTCTAGACAGAGCTATGGCTACACCTTC
. | TRBJ1-3 | few | TRBV13 | CASSFGEAGNTIYF | TGTGCCAGCAGCTTCGGTGAGGCTGGAAACACCATATATTTT
TRBD2 | TRBJ2-7 | . | TRBV18 | CASSPLDGLDSYEQYF | TGTGCCAGCTCACCACTTGATGGACTAGACTCCTACGAGCAGTACTTC
. | TRBJ1-1 | medium-sized | TRBV5-1 | CASSLGGGNTEAFF | TGCGCCAGCAGCTTGGGGGGAGGGAACACTGAAGCTTTCTTT
TRBD2 | TRBJ2-7 | . | TRBV20-1 | CSATPGLAGSYEQYF | TGCAGTGCTACCCCCGGACTAGCGGGCTCCTACGAGCAGTACTTC
. | TRBJ2-2 | . | TRBV4-3 | CASSQDAPGGGPGELFF | TGCGCCAGCAGCCAAGATGCCCCAGGGGGAGGACCCGGGGAGCTGTTTTTT